This TCR beta chain derives from a study of OX40 agonist ivuxolimab in advanced cancers. About the study: Partial responses, seen in three patients, involved one hepatocellular carcinoma and two cutaneous melanomas.

As for this clone: No antigen is known for it.

V trimming: 4 bases; J trimming: 5 bases; junction bases outside the gene matches: 6. CDR3 length: 15 amino acids. CDR1 and CDR2 from the germline V gene are KGHSH and LQKENI. General study findings and limits: Clones of CD4+ and CD8+ blood T cells grew by week 6 at doses of 0.1 to 3.0 mg/kg.

Sequencing used immunoSEQ multiplex PCR; TCRdb keeps in-frame clones, though not all of them. The sample contains some 17,000 clones, less than 90% of which appear only once. Source: CD4+ or CD8+ T cells sorted from blood, taken in a trial of the OX40 agonist ivuxolimab. The source of this sequence is an adult with an advanced solid tumor such as melanoma, head and neck, liver or kidney cancer. The V gene is TRBV18, the J gene TRBJ2-1, with 9 bases identical to TRBD1. CDR3 bases: TGTGCCAGCTCACATGGACAGGGGAGGAACAATGAGCAGTTCTTC. This encodes CASSHGQGRNNEQFF.